This TCR beta chain comes out of a study of blood T cell repertoires in COVID-19. Study details: Both acute and convalescent COVID-19 samples were obtained from the United States, Italy and Spain. T cells, B-cell-depleted T cells, or PBMCs supplied cDNA or gDNA.

V gave up 0 bases and J gave up 8 bases; unmatched junction bases: 4. The CDR3 length is 15 residues. Germline V gene data show CDR1 as SGDLS and CDR2 as YYNGEE. Original methodology: Amplification with reference gene primers provided the estimates of nucleated cell counts. Produced via immunoSEQ multiplex PCR; TCRdb's table is partial and in-frame only. The V and J calls and clone size are taken from that table; D and trimming were inferred from the DNA. The sample comprises 280,000 or so clones, approximately 86% of which are singletons, and 9% to 9.5% rests with the top ten. The sample was peripheral blood. The rearrangement links TRBV9 to TRBJ1-4; 10 bases match TRBD1. The receptor comes from a young man with active or convalescent COVID-19. This chain's CDR3 is CASSVGTGGVEKLFF. The CDR3 region has the DNA TGTGCCAGCAGCGTAGGGACAGGGGGAGTGGAAAAACTGTTTTTT.